The source of this T cell receptor beta chain is a study of blood T cell repertoires in COVID-19. This clone turned up a few times. The table came from immunoSEQ multiplex PCR; TCRdb's copy has only in-frame clones and leaves some out. The repertoire holds over 60,000 clones, with 82% as singletons. Per germline, CDR1 SEHNR and CDR2 FQNEAQ (reference sequence). V lost 3 bases and J lost 5, with 8 bases in between. The CDR3 is made up of 12 amino acids. This TCR derives from a human donor in a cohort sampled during active COVID-19. This chain uses TRBV7-9 with TRBJ2-7; D gene uncertain. The sample consisted of peripheral blood. In nucleotides, the CDR3 is TGTGCCAGCAGCTTGAACAGCCACGAGCAGTACTTC. Its protein product is CASSLNSHEQYF. The full variable domain, with the rest looked up from reference TRBV7-9 and TRBJ2-7, is DTGVSQNPRHKITKRGQNVTFRCDPISEHNRLYWYRQTLGQGPEFLTYFQNEAQLEKSRLLSDRFSAERPKGSFSTLEIQRTEQGDSAMYLCASSLNSHEQYFGPGTRLTVT.